The rows below give T cell receptor beta chains drawn from one sample of a study of T cells in Graves' hyperthyroidism and ophthalmopathy. A single record per CDR3 protein comes from TCRdb applying MiXCR to the multiplex PCR reads. This table holds about 600,000 distinct CDR3 sequences, 13% to 15% found once. The sequenced sample was blood. The receptors derive from a woman in her late teens or twenties with Graves' ophthalmopathy. The CDR3 runs from the conserved cysteine through the conserved F or W.

CASSFNGPTAEAFF	TRBJ1-1	TRBV6-1
CAWSALYNSRYTF	TRBJ1-2	TRBV30
CASSSSRGDYEQYF	TRBJ2-7	TRBV12-3/TRBV12-4
CASIRTSGHSYEQYF	TRBJ2-7	TRBV19
CASNLDRGEETQYF	TRBJ2-5	TRBV5-1
CASSVSLQSATEAFF	TRBJ1-1	TRBV2
CASSQDEGLPGRYEQYF	TRBJ2-7	TRBV3-1
CASSELGRVSAGELFF	TRBJ2-2	TRBV2
CASSEALQGLNQPQHF	TRBJ1-5	TRBV6-1
CAISEEISYEQYF	TRBJ2-7	TRBV10-3
CASSLRGDRGHTQYF	TRBJ2-3	TRBV11-3
CASSLKEERKYNQPQHF	TRBJ1-5	TRBV7-2
CASSQEGDVYGYTF	TRBJ1-2	TRBV4-2
CATSRGQGGETQYF	TRBJ2-5	TRBV15
CASSFYICSASRESDTQYF	TRBJ2-3	TRBV7-2
CASSPEGSNTEAFF	TRBJ1-1	TRBV7-9
CAWTGGRDEKLFF	TRBJ1-4	TRBV30
CASSTRALNTGELFF	TRBJ2-2	TRBV7-9
CATRDRAGPQHF	TRBJ1-5	TRBV24-1
CASSYLSGLAGGSSYNEQFF	TRBJ2-1	TRBV6-2/TRBV6-3
CASSLEGLAGEYEQYF	TRBJ2-7	TRBV28
CAVSAGELFF	TRBJ2-2	TRBV6-2/TRBV6-3
CASSHRRDRESYEQYF	TRBJ2-7	TRBV4-1
CASSVALSPGELFF	TRBJ2-2	TRBV9
CASSISAGSNQPQHF	TRBJ1-5	TRBV19